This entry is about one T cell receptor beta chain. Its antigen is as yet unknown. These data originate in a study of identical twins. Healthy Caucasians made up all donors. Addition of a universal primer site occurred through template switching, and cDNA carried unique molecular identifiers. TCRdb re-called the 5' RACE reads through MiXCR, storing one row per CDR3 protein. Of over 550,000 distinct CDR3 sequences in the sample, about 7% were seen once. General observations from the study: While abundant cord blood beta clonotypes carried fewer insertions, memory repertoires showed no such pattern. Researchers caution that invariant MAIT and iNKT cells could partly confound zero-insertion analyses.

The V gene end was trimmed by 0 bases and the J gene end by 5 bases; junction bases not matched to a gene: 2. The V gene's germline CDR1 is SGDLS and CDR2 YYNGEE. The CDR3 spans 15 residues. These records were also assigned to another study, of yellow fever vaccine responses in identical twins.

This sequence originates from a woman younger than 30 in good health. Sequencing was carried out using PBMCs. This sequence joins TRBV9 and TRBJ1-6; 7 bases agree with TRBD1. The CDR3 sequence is CASSVGQGDNSPLHF. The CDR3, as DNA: TGTGCCAGCAGCGTAGGGCAGGGGGATAATTCACCCCTCCACTTT.